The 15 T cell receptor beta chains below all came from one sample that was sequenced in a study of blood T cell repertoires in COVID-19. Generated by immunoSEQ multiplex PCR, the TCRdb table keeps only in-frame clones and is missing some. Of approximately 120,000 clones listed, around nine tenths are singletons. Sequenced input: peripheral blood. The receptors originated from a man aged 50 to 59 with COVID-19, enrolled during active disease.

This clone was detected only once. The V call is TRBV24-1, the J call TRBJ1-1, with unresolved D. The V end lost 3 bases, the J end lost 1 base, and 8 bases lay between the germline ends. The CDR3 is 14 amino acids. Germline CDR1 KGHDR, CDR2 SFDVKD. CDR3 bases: TGTGCCACCAGTGATGGGCCAGCGAACACTGAAGCTTTCTTT. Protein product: CATSDGPANTEAFF.

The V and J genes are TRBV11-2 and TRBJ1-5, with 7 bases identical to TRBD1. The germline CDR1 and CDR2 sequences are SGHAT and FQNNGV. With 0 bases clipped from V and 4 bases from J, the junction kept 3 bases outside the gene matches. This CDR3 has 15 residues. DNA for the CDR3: TGTGCCAGCAGCTTAGATGGGACAGTGAATCAGCCCCAGCATTTT. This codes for CASSLDGTVNQPQHF.

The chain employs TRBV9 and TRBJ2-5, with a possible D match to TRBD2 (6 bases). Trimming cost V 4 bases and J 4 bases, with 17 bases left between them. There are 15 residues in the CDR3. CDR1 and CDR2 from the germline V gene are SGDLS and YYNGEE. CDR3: CASSPPGGSVETQYF. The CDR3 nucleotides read TGTGCCAGCAGCCCCCCCGGGGGTAGCGTAGAGACCCAGTACTTC.

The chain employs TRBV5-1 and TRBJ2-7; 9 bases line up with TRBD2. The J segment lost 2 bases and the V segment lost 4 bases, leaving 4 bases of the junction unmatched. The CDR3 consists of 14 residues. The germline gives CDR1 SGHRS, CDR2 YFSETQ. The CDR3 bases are TGCGCCAGCAGCATAGCGGGAGTGGCCTACGAGCAGTACTTC. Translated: CASSIAGVAYEQYF.

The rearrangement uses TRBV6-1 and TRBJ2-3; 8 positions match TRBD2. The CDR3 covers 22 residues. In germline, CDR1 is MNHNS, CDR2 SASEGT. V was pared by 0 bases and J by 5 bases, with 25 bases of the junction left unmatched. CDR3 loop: CASSEALRGAIAGTLSGDTQYF. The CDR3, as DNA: TGTGCCAGCAGTGAAGCGCTTCGGGGGGCGATAGCGGGAACTTTATCGGGAGATACGCAGTATTTT.

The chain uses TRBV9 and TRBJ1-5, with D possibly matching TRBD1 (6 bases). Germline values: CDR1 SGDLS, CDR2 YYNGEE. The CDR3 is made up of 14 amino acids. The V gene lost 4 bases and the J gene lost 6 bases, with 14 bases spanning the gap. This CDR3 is CASSPQGFSQPQHF. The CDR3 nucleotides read TGTGCCAGCAGCCCCCAGGGGTTCAGTCAGCCCCAGCATTTT.

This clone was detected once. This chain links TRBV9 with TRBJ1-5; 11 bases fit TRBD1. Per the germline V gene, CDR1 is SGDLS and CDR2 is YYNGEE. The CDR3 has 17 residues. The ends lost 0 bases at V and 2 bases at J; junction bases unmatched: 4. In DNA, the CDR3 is TGTGCCAGCAGCGTAGTAGGGACAGGGGGACGCAATCAGCCCCAGCATTTT. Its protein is CASSVVGTGGRNQPQHF.

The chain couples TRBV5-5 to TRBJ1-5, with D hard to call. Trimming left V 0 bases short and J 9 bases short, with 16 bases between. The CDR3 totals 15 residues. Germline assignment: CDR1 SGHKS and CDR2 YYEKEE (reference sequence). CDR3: CASSLVAGEGSPQHF. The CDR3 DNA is TGTGCCAGCAGCTTGGTGGCGGGAGAGGGTTCGCCCCAGCATTTT.

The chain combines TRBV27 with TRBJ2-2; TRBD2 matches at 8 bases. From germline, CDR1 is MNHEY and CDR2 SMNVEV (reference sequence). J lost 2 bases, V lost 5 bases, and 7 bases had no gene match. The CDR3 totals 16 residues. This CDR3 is CASSPRTSRNTGELFF. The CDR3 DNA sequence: TGTGCCAGCAGTCCCCGGACTAGCCGCAACACCGGGGAGCTGTTTTTT.

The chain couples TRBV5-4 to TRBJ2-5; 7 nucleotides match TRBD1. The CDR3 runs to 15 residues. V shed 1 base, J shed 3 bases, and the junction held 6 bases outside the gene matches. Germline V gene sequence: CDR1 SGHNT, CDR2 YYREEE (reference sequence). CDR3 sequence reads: CASSLPGQTKETQYF. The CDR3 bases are TGTGCCAGCAGCTTGCCGGGACAGACCAAAGAGACCCAGTACTTC.

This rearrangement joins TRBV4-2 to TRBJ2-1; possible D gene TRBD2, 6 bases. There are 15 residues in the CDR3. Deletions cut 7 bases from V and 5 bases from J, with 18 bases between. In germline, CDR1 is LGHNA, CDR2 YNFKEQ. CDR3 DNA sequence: TGTGCCAGCAAGCCTGAAGCGGGTTCCGACAATGAGCAGTTCTTC. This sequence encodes CASKPEAGSDNEQFF.

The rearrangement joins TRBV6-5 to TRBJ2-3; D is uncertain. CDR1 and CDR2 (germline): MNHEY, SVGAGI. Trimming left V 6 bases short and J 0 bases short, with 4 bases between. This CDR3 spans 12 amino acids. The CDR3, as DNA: TGTGCCAGCAGGGAGAGCACAGATACGCAGTATTTT. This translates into CASRESTDTQYF.

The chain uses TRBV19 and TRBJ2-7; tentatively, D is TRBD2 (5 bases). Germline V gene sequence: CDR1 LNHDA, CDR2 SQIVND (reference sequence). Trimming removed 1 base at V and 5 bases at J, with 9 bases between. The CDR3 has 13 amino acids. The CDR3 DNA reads TGTGCCAGTAGTATAGGGCCCGGGAACGAGCAGTACGTC. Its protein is CASSIGPGNEQYV.

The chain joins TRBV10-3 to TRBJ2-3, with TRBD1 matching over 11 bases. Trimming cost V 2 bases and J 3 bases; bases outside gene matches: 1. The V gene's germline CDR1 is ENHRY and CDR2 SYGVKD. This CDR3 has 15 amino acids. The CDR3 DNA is TGTGCCATCAGTGAGGGACAGGGGGCAACAGATACGCAGTATTTT. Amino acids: CAISEGQGATDTQYF.

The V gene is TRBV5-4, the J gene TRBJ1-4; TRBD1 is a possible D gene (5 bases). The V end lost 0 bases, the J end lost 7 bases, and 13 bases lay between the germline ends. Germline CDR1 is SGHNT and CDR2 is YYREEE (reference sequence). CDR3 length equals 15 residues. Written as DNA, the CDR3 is TGTGCCAGCAGCTTGGTCCAGGGAGGAATTGAAAAACTGTTTTTT. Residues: CASSLVQGGIEKLFF.